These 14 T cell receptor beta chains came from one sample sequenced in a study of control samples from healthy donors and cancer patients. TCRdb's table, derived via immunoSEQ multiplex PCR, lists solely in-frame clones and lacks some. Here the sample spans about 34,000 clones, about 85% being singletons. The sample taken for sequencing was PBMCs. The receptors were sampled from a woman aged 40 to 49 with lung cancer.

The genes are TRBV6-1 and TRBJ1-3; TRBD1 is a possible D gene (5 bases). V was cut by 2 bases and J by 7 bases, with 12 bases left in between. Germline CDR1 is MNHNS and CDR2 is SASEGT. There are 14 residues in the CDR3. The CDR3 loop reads CASSETGAGNTIYF. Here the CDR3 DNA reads TGTGCCAGCAGTGAAACCGGGGCCGGGAACACCATATATTTT.

CDR3 protein: CAWSVGGWETQYF. The CDR3 DNA follows: TGTGCCTGGAGTGTTGGGGGATGGGAGACCCAGTACTTC. The chain links TRBV30 to TRBJ2-5, with D perhaps being TRBD1 or TRBD2 (5 bases each). The CDR3 is made up of 13 amino acids. V lost 0 bases, J lost 5 bases, and 10 bases lay in between. CDR1 GTSNPN and CDR2 SVGIG come from the germline V gene (reference sequence).

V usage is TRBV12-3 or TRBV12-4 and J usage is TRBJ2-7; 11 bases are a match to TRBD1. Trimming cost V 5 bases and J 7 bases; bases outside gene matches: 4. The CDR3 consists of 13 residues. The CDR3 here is CASSGQGAGEQYF. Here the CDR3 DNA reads TGTGCCAGCAGTGGACAGGGGGCAGGGGAGCAGTACTTC.

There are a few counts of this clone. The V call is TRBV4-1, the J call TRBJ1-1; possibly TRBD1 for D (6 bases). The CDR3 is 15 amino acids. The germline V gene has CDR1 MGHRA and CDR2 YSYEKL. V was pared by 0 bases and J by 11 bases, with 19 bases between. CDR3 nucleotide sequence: TGCGCCAGCAGCCAAGAAGACTACAGGGAGGGTGAGGCTTTCTTT. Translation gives CASSQEDYREGEAFF.

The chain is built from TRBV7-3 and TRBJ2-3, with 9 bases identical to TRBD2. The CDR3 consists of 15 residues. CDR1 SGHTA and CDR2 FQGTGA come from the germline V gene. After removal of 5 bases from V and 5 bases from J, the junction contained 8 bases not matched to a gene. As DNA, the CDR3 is TGTGCCAGCAGCCCCGGGAGCGGGGGGTTAGATACGCAGTATTTT. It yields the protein CASSPGSGGLDTQYF.

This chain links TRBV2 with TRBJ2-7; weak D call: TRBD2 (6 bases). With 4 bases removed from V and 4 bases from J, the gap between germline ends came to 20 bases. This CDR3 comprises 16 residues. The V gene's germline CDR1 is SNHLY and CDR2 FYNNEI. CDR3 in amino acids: CASSVGLSRGGYEQYF. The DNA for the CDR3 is TGTGCCAGCAGTGTGGGTTTGTCCCGTGGAGGGTACGAGCAGTACTTC.

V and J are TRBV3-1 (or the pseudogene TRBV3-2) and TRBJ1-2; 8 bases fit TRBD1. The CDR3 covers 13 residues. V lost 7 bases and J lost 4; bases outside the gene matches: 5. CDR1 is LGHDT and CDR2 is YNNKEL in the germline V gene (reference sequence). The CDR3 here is CASTQGAGYGYTF. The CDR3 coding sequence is TGTGCCAGCACGCAGGGGGCAGGCTATGGCTACACCTTC.

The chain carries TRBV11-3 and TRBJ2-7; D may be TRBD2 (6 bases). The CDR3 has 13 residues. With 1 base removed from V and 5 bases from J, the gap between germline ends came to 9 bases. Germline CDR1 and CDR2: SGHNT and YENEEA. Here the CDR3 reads CASSLVAGNEQYF. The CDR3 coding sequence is TGTGCCAGCAGCTTAGTGGCGGGGAACGAGCAGTACTTC.

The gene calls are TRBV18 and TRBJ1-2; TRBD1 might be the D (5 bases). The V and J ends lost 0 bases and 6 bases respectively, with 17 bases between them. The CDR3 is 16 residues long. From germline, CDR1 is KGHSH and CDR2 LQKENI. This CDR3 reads CASSPPGLVEGNGYTF. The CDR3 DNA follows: TGTGCCAGCTCACCACCGGGCCTCGTGGAGGGGAATGGCTACACCTTC.

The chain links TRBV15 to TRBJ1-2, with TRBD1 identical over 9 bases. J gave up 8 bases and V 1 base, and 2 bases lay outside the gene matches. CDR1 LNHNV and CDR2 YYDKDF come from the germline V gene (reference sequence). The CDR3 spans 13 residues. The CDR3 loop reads CATSRGQGEGYTF. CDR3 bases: TGTGCCACCAGCAGAGGACAGGGGGAAGGCTACACCTTC.

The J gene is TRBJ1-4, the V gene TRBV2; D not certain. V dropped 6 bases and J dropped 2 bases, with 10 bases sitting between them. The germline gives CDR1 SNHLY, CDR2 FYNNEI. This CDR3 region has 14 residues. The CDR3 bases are TGTGCCAGCAGGGGGTTGGTGACTAATGAAAAACTGTTTTTT. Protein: CASRGLVTNEKLFF.

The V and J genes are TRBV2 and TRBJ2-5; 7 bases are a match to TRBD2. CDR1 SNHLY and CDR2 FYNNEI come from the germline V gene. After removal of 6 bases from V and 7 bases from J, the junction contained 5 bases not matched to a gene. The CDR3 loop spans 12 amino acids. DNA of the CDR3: TGTGCCAGCAGGGGGACTACGGGGACCCAGTACTTC. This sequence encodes CASRGTTGTQYF.

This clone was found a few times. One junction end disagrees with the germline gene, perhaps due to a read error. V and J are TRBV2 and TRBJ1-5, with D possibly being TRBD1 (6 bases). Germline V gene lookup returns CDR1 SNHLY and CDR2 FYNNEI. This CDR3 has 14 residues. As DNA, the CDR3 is TGTGCCAGCAGCGAAGACAGGTACAATCAGCCCCAGCATTTT. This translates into CASSEDRYNQPQHF.

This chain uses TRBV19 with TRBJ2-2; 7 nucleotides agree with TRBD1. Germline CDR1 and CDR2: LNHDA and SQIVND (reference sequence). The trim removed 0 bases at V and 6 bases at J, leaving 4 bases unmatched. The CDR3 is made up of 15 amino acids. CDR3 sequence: CASSIDNRGAGELFF. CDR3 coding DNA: TGTGCCAGTAGTATAGATAACAGGGGCGCCGGGGAGCTGTTTTTT. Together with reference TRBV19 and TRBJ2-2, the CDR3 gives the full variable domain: DGGITQSPKYLFRKEGQNVTLSCEQNLNHDAMYWYRQDPGQGLRLIYYSQIVNDFQKGDIAEGYSVSREKKESFPLTVTSAQKNPTAFYLCASSIDNRGAGELFFGEGSRLTVL.